This T cell receptor (beta chain) was documented in a study of blood T cells in healthy people across ages. The study, taken as a whole, reports: Aged donors had fewer naive CD4+ cells and lower diversity than long-lived donors.

With a J-beta primer mix and a sample-barcoded 5' primer, a second PCR ran roughly 6 to 12 cycles. A template-switch adaptor that had 12 random nucleotides put a tag on each cDNA molecule. TCRdb reanalysed the 5' RACE reads using MiXCR and keeps one entry per CDR3 protein. The sample shows 1.5 million to 1.8 million distinct CDR3 sequences, about 42% of them seen only once. Remarks on this clonotype: The antigen remains undetermined.

There were healthy Caucasian individuals from Russia, aged roughly 6 to 90, serving as donors. The germline gives CDR1 KGHDR, CDR2 SFDVKD. There are 16 residues in the CDR3. The V and J ends lost 4 bases and 2 bases, in that order; junction bases with no gene match: 6. The rearrangement links TRBV24-1 to TRBJ2-3; 9 positions match TRBD2. This receptor was identified in a woman aged 18 to 35 in good health. Input material: blood. For the CDR3, the DNA is TGTGCCACCAGTGAGCGGCGGGGGGGCCACACAGATACGCAGTATTTT. Translated, it gives CATSERRGGHTDTQYF.